This T cell receptor beta chain was identified in a study of blood T cell repertoires in COVID-19. Study at large: There were acute and convalescent COVID-19 samples, and they came from the United States, Italy and Spain.

The germline gives CDR1 SGHDN, CDR2 FVKESK. The CDR3 loop spans 17 amino acids. The ends were cut back, 3 bases at V and 10 bases at J, with 22 bases in the middle. Patients at the Seattle site were enrolled during active infection and followed longitudinally. In the study's own analysis: Nucleated cell number was recorded as an estimate derived from reference gene primer amplification. Using immunoSEQ multiplex PCR, the repertoire was profiled, and TCRdb retains in-frame clones only, with some absent. V and J calls and clone size are those listed in that table; D and trimming were worked out from the DNA. The sample consists of some 120,000 clones, more than 70% of them appearing once.

The origin of this receptor is a woman older than 75 with COVID-19, enrolled during active disease. The rearrangement joins TRBV14 to TRBJ1-6, with D possibly TRBD1 on 5 matching bases. Specimen: peripheral blood. DNA of the CDR3: TGTGCCAGCAGCCATTCTACCAGGGAACTATCAGGATCACCCCTCCACTTT. Translating gives CASSHSTRELSGSPLHF.